This entry concerns a single T cell receptor (beta chain). Here immunoSEQ multiplex PCR was the method, and the copy in TCRdb shows in-frame clones only, minus some. The sample lists 70,000 to 75,000 clones, about 88% occurring once. Trimming left V 1 base short and J 5 bases short, with 5 bases between. The CDR3 has 12 residues. Per the germline V gene, CDR1 is MDHEN and CDR2 is SYDVKM. These data originate in a study of PD-L1 blockade in urothelial cancer. On the study more broadly: Men with urothelial cancer arising in the bladder made up about 85% of the roughly 30 patients.

The chain carries TRBV28 and TRBJ2-5; the D is unclear. This sample comprised PBMCs, obtained around atezolizumab (anti-PD-L1) treatment. The sequence came from a man between 60 and 75 years old with urothelial cancer. The CDR3 region is CASSLSRETQYF. CDR3 nucleotides: TGTGCCAGCAGTTTATCCAGGGAGACCCAGTACTTC.